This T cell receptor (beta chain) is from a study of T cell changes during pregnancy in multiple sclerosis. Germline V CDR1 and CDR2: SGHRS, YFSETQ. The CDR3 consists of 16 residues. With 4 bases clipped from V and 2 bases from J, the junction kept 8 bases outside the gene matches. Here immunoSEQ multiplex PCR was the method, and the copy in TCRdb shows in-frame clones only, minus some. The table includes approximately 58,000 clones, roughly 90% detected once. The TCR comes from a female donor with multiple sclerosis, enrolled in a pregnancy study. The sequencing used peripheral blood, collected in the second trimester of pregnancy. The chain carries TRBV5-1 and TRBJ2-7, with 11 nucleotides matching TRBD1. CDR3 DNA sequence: TGCGCCAGCAGCGACAACCGGGACAGGGGGACCTACGAGCAGTACTTC. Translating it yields CASSDNRDRGTYEQYF.